This T cell receptor beta chain was sequenced for a study of early T cells in non-severe SARS-CoV-2 infection. Across the study: Sequenced material consisted of bulk RNA (from unsorted whole blood), and chains were unpaired.

In this sample, this clonotype turned up a few times. Its matching antigen is unknown. Broader study findings: VDJdb matching skewed toward anti-spike CD8 responses, missing private and CD4 specificities.

This CDR3 comprises 15 residues. The germline V gene encodes CDR1 SGHVS and CDR2 FNYEAQ. Germline trimming cut 6 bases from V and 4 bases from J; bases unmatched to any gene: 8. Individually, cDNA molecules had unique molecular identifiers attached to them. TCRdb processed the 5' RACE reads anew with MiXCR; each CDR3 protein has one entry. The sample contains some 52,000 distinct CDR3 sequences, about 8.2% of which appear only once. The chain carries TRBV7-6 and TRBJ2-1; 8 positions match TRBD2. Sequencing was carried out using whole blood. The clonotype was recovered from an adult who was a healthcare worker with PCR-confirmed SARS-CoV-2 infection or an uninfected control (not recorded which). CDR3 in amino acids: CASRQSSGGYNEQFF. For the CDR3, the DNA is TGTGCCAGCAGACAATCCAGCGGGGGATACAATGAGCAGTTCTTC.